This T cell receptor beta chain was sequenced during a study of T cells in Graves' hyperthyroidism and ophthalmopathy. This clonotype was picked up many times. It was RNA transcripts that yielded the amplified TCR beta CDR3 regions. Primed by the HTBI set, a first-round RT-PCR was run on the TCR CDR3. TCRdb re-derived calls from the multiplex PCR reads in MiXCR, one entry per CDR3 protein. Among hundreds of thousands of distinct CDR3 sequences, approximately 14% were seen once, and the ten largest hold 3.5% to 4.5%. Sequenced sample: blood. The sequence was collected from a middle-aged woman with Graves' ophthalmopathy.

The CDR3 nucleotides are TGTGCCAGCAGTGACGAGGGAAATCAGCCCCAGCATTTT. Its translation: CASSDEGNQPQHF. V and J are TRBV25-1 and TRBJ1-5, with D unresolved. The ends were cut back, 3 bases at V and 4 bases at J, with 7 bases in the middle. The germline V gene has CDR1 MGHDK and CDR2 SYGVNS. CDR3 length equals 13 residues.